The rows below give T cell receptor beta chains drawn from one sample of a study of blood T cell repertoires in COVID-19. TCRdb's table, derived via immunoSEQ multiplex PCR, lists solely in-frame clones and lacks some. The repertoire includes around 59,000 clones, around 81% of them detected once, and roughly 7% sits in the top ten. What was sequenced was peripheral blood. These receptors were taken from a man aged 60 to 75 with acute or convalescent COVID-19. Each CDR3 is given with its conserved first and last residue. The D gene is left open where the match is weak. Where a row states a size, it is once, few, many or the class of an expanded clone; other rows omit it.

v_gene: TRBV30; len: 12; j_gene: TRBJ1-1; abundance: .; d_gene: .; CDR3nt: TGTGCCTGGAGTAGACAGACTACTGAAGCTTTCTTT; CDR3aa: CAWSRQTTEAFF
v_gene: TRBV28; len: 16; j_gene: TRBJ1-5; abundance: once; d_gene: TRBD1; CDR3nt: TGTGCCAGCACCCAAGGGGACAGGGGGGTTAATCAGCCCCAGCATTTT; CDR3aa: CASTQGDRGVNQPQHF
v_gene: TRBV11-2; len: 15; j_gene: TRBJ1-6; abundance: .; d_gene: .; CDR3nt: TGTGCCAGCAGCTTTGGGGCCCCGTGGAATTCACCCCTCCACTTT; CDR3aa: CASSFGAPWNSPLHF
v_gene: TRBV5-6; len: 14; j_gene: TRBJ1-2; abundance: .; d_gene: .; CDR3nt: TGTGCCAGCAGCTTGGGCGGACAGCCTTATGGCTACACCTTC; CDR3aa: CASSLGGQPYGYTF
v_gene: TRBV14; len: 16; j_gene: TRBJ1-4; abundance: .; d_gene: .; CDR3nt: TGTGCCAGCAGCCAAGATATGGCAGCAACTAATGAAAAACTGTTTTTT; CDR3aa: CASSQDMAATNEKLFF
v_gene: TRBV4-1; len: 19; j_gene: TRBJ2-2; abundance: few; d_gene: TRBD2; CDR3nt: TGCGCCAGCAGCCAAGATGAACTAGCGGGGGGCCTGGACACCGGGGAGCTGTTTTTT; CDR3aa: CASSQDELAGGLDTGELFF
v_gene: TRBV18; len: 13; j_gene: TRBJ1-2; abundance: .; d_gene: .; CDR3nt: TGTGCCAGCTCACCGGCAGGGCCAGATGGCTACACCTTC; CDR3aa: CASSPAGPDGYTF
v_gene: TRBV5-8; len: 16; j_gene: TRBJ1-2; abundance: .; d_gene: TRBD1; CDR3nt: TGTGCCAGCAGCTTCTTATCCGGGACAGGAGACTATGGCTACACCTTC; CDR3aa: CASSFLSGTGDYGYTF
v_gene: TRBV6-5; len: 12; j_gene: TRBJ1-1; abundance: .; d_gene: TRBD1; CDR3nt: TGTGCCAGCAGTCGTGGGACAGGGAGAACTTTCTTT; CDR3aa: CASSRGTGRTFF
v_gene: TRBV6-4; len: 14; j_gene: TRBJ2-3; abundance: .; d_gene: .; CDR3nt: TGTGCCAGCAGTGAAGGAGCGGGCACAGATACGCAGTATTTT; CDR3aa: CASSEGAGTDTQYF
v_gene: TRBV15; len: 15; j_gene: TRBJ2-7; abundance: .; d_gene: TRBD1; CDR3nt: TGTGCCACCAGCAGAGAGAAACAGGGGGCGGGCGAGCAGTACTTC; CDR3aa: CATSREKQGAGEQYF
v_gene: TRBV12-3/TRBV12-4; len: 13; j_gene: TRBJ1-2; abundance: .; d_gene: .; CDR3nt: TGTGCCAGCAGTTTTGGAGAAAACTATGGCTACACCTTC; CDR3aa: CASSFGENYGYTF
v_gene: TRBV4-1; len: 13; j_gene: TRBJ2-7; abundance: .; d_gene: TRBD1; CDR3nt: TGCGCCAGCAGCCAAGTTACAGGGGGCGAGCAGTACTTC; CDR3aa: CASSQVTGGEQYF
v_gene: TRBV6-4; len: 15; j_gene: TRBJ2-3; abundance: few; d_gene: TRBD2; CDR3nt: TGTGCCAGCAGTCCGCTAGCGGGGGGCACAGATACGCAGTATTTT; CDR3aa: CASSPLAGGTDTQYF
v_gene: TRBV9; len: 15; j_gene: TRBJ2-7; abundance: .; d_gene: TRBD1; CDR3nt: TGTGCCAGCAGCGTGGGACAGGATAAGGTCTACGAGCAGTACTTC; CDR3aa: CASSVGQDKVYEQYF
v_gene: TRBV27; len: 13; j_gene: TRBJ1-2; abundance: few; d_gene: .; CDR3nt: TGTGCCAGCAGCCTCTCCAGGGGATATGGCTACACCTTC; CDR3aa: CASSLSRGYGYTF
v_gene: TRBV5-4; len: 14; j_gene: TRBJ2-5; abundance: .; d_gene: TRBD2; CDR3nt: TGTGCCAGCAGCTTGGCCGGGGGGGTAGAGACCCAGTACTTC; CDR3aa: CASSLAGGVETQYF
v_gene: TRBV7-2; len: 14; j_gene: TRBJ2-1; abundance: once; d_gene: TRBD1; CDR3nt: TGTGCCAGCAGCACAGGACAGGGTAAGAATGAGCAGTTCTTC; CDR3aa: CASSTGQGKNEQFF
v_gene: TRBV11-2; len: 14; j_gene: TRBJ2-5; abundance: .; d_gene: TRBD2; CDR3nt: TGTGCCAGCAATAGCGGGGGGGCCGGTGAGACCCAGTACTTC; CDR3aa: CASNSGGAGETQYF
v_gene: TRBV2; len: 17; j_gene: TRBJ2-5; abundance: .; d_gene: .; CDR3nt: TGTGCCAGCAGAATGGGGGAACCTACCCCCAGGGGAGAGACCCAGTACTTC; CDR3aa: CASRMGEPTPRGETQYF
v_gene: TRBV5-6; len: 16; j_gene: TRBJ1-4; abundance: .; d_gene: .; CDR3nt: TGTGCCAGCAGCTTGCTGGACATCTCAACTAATGAAAAACTGTTTTTT; CDR3aa: CASSLLDISTNEKLFF
v_gene: TRBV30; len: 15; j_gene: TRBJ2-7; abundance: .; d_gene: TRBD1; CDR3nt: TGTGCCTGGAGTGTACCCGGACAGGGTGGCTACGAGCAGTACTTC; CDR3aa: CAWSVPGQGGYEQYF
v_gene: TRBV28; len: 15; j_gene: TRBJ2-5; abundance: .; d_gene: TRBD2; CDR3nt: TGTGCCAGCAGAGCCCCCAGCGGGGGACAAGAGACCCAGTACTTC; CDR3aa: CASRAPSGGQETQYF
v_gene: TRBV7-9; len: 16; j_gene: TRBJ2-4; abundance: few; d_gene: TRBD1; CDR3nt: TGTGCCAGCAGCTTAGAGGCAGGGGGCAGGGAAAACATTCAGTACTTC; CDR3aa: CASSLEAGGRENIQYF
v_gene: TRBV3-1/TRBV3-2; len: 14; j_gene: TRBJ2-1; abundance: .; d_gene: .; CDR3nt: TGTGCCAGCAGCCAAGTCCAGGGGAAGAATGAGCAGTTCTTC; CDR3aa: CASSQVQGKNEQFF
v_gene: TRBV7-9; len: 13; j_gene: TRBJ1-5; abundance: .; d_gene: .; CDR3nt: TGTGCAACGGGGGGAGTCGGCTATCAGCCCCAGCATTTT; CDR3aa: CATGGVGYQPQHF
v_gene: TRBV28; len: 14; j_gene: TRBJ2-3; abundance: .; d_gene: .; CDR3nt: TGTGCCAGCAGTCGCATCCAGGTTCCAGATACGCAGTATTTT; CDR3aa: CASSRIQVPDTQYF
v_gene: TRBV11-1; len: 15; j_gene: TRBJ2-6; abundance: .; d_gene: TRBD1; CDR3nt: TGTGCCAGCAGCTTCGACAGGGCCGGGGCCAACGTCCTGACTTTC; CDR3aa: CASSFDRAGANVLTF
v_gene: TRBV12-3/TRBV12-4; len: 12; j_gene: TRBJ1-1; abundance: once; d_gene: .; CDR3nt: TGTGCCAGCAGTTGGCGGGCGGCTGAAGCTTTCTTT; CDR3aa: CASSWRAAEAFF
v_gene: TRBV28; len: 14; j_gene: TRBJ2-7; abundance: .; d_gene: .; CDR3nt: TGTGCCAGCAGTAAGAACAATTTATCCTACGAGCAGTACTTC; CDR3aa: CASSKNNLSYEQYF
v_gene: TRBV19; len: 16; j_gene: TRBJ1-4; abundance: .; d_gene: .; CDR3nt: TGTGCCAGTAGTATGGGCTCCGGGACACGTGCTGAAAAACTGTTTTTT; CDR3aa: CASSMGSGTRAEKLFF
v_gene: TRBV20-1; len: 15; j_gene: TRBJ2-5; abundance: few; d_gene: TRBD2; CDR3nt: TGCAGTGCTAGTCGGCGGGGGGGCCCGACGGAGACCCAGTACTTC; CDR3aa: CSASRRGGPTETQYF
v_gene: TRBV6-5; len: 14; j_gene: TRBJ2-7; abundance: .; d_gene: .; CDR3nt: TGTGCCAGCAGTTATACAGAGTCCTCCTACGAGCAGTACTTC; CDR3aa: CASSYTESSYEQYF
v_gene: TRBV6-6; len: 13; j_gene: TRBJ1-2; abundance: .; d_gene: .; CDR3nt: TGTGCCAGCGGCAATACAGTACTTTATGGCTACACCTTC; CDR3aa: CASGNTVLYGYTF
v_gene: TRBV19; len: 12; j_gene: TRBJ1-2; abundance: .; d_gene: .; CDR3nt: TGTGCCAGTATGCAGGCATACTATGGCTACACCTTC; CDR3aa: CASMQAYYGYTF